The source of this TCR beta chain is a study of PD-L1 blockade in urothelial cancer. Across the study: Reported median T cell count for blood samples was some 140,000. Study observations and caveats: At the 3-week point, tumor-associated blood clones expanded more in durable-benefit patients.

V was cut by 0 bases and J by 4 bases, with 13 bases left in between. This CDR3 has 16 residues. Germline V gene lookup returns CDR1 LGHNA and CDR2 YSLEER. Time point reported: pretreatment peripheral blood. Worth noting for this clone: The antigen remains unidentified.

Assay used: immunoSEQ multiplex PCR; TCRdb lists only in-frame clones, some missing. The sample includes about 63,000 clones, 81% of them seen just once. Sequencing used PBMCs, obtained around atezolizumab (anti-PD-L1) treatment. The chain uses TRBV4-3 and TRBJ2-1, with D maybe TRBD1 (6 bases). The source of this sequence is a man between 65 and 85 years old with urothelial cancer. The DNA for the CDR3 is TGCGCCAGCAGCCAAGATAGGGGGTTGAGTTACAATGAGCAGTTCTTC. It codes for CASSQDRGLSYNEQFF.